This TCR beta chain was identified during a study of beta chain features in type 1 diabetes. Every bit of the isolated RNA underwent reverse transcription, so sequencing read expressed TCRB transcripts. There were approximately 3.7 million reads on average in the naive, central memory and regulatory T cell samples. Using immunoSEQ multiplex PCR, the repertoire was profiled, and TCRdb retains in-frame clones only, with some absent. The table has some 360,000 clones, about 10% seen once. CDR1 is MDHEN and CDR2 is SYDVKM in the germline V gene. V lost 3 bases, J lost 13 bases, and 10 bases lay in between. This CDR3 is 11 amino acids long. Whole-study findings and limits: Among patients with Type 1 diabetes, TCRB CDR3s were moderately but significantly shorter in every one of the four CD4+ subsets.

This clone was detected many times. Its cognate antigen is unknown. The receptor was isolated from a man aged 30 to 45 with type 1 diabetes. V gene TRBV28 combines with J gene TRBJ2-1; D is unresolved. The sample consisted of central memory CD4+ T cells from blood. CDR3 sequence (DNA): TGTGCCAGCAGTTTCACCCGGGTCCAGTTCTTC. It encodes CASSFTRVQFF.